The subject of this entry is one TCR beta chain. The target antigen is unknown. A much larger clone is a single base away; this may be a read error. Other DNA sequences in this sample translate to the same CDR3. The data belong to a study of Ad26.COV2.S vaccination and SARS-CoV-2 variants. Overall study findings and caveats: Vaccine recipients posted higher spike-specific TCR breadth than their placebo counterparts.

Here immunoSEQ multiplex PCR was the method, and the copy in TCRdb shows in-frame clones only, minus some. The sample shows some 290,000 clones, 85% of them seen only once. The treatment denotes: around 19 received Ad26.COV2.S at low or high dose, single or two shots; several received placebo; per-sample allocation not given. Collection of the samples took place on day 63 after the first injection of vaccine or placebo. The vaccine delivered Wuhan-strain SARS-CoV-2 spike through an Ad26 vector. The clonotype was recovered from a person aged 18-60 years who received the Ad26.COV2.S COVID-19 vaccine or a placebo. The material sequenced was peripheral blood, taken in a trial of Ad26.COV2.S vaccine versus placebo.

The CDR3: CASSRDREETQYF. CDR3 sequence (DNA): TGCGCCAGCAGCAGGGACAGGGAAGAGACCCAGTACTTC. V is TRBV4-1 and J is TRBJ2-5; 9 nucleotides align to TRBD1. Losses at the gene ends were 5 bases for V and 3 bases for J; bases not matched to a gene: 1. The length of the CDR3 is 13 residues. Looked up from germline, CDR1 is MGHRA and CDR2 is YSYEKL.